These 25 T cell receptor beta chains came from one sample sequenced in a study of shared clonotypes between healthy human individuals. Libraries were prepared by immunoSEQ multiplex PCR; TCRdb keeps only in-frame clonotypes and omits some of them. The sample lists around 990,000 clones, 77% occurring once. The specimen sequenced was memory CD4+ T cells from PBMCs. Specified subset: CD45RA-negative fraction. These receptors were taken from a young man in good health. Some clones in this sample may be carry-over from other donors' samples.

This chain uses TRBV7-3 with TRBJ2-6, with a weak D call TRBD1 (5 bases). V was shortened by 5 bases and J by 4 bases, with 9 bases between the two germline ends. Germline CDR1 is SGHTA and CDR2 is FQGTGA. CDR3 length equals 14 residues. In nucleotides, the CDR3 is TGTGCCAGCAGCCTCTCAGGGGGGGCCAACGTCCTGACTTTC. This codes for CASSLSGGANVLTF.

V and J are TRBV25-1 and TRBJ1-2, with D maybe TRBD1 (5 bases). Looked up from germline, CDR1 is MGHDK and CDR2 is SYGVNS. V was clipped by 2 bases and J by 5 bases, with 9 bases between them. The CDR3 is 13 residues long. The CDR3 loop reads CASSEQGRYGYTF. CDR3 nucleotide sequence: TGTGCCAGCAGTGAACAGGGTCGGTATGGCTACACCTTC.

V and J are TRBV2 and TRBJ2-5; D is ambiguous. The CDR3 contains 12 residues. Trimming removed 4 bases at V and 5 bases at J, with 8 bases between. CDR1 is SNHLY, CDR2 FYNNEI, per germline. CDR3 residues: CASSVRTETQYF. The CDR3 DNA sequence: TGTGCCAGCAGTGTGAGGACGGAGACCCAGTACTTC.

This clone was found many times. The rearrangement joins TRBV6-1 to TRBJ1-5; TRBD1 is a possible D gene (6 bases). In germline, CDR1 is MNHNS, CDR2 SASEGT. The length of the CDR3 is 18 residues. The V end lost 1 base, the J end lost 2 bases, and 18 bases lay between the germline ends. The CDR3, as DNA: TGTGCCAGCAGTGAAGAGGAGTGGGGGGCGCGAGGCAATCAGCCCCAGCATTTT. Translating it yields CASSEEEWGARGNQPQHF.

Regarding this clone: This could be a read error, since a much larger clone is one nucleotide away. The chain employs TRBV30 and TRBJ2-7; D call uncertain. V was cut by 5 bases and J by 12 bases, with 23 bases left in between. The CDR3 is made up of 13 amino acids. Germline CDR1 is GTSNPN and CDR2 is SVGIG (reference sequence). The CDR3: CAWGMPAEPFAYF. Written as DNA, the CDR3 is TGTGCCTGGGGTATGCCGGCGGAGCCGTTTGCGTACTTC.

V usage is TRBV19 and J usage is TRBJ1-1; D might be TRBD1 (6 bases). From germline, CDR1 is LNHDA and CDR2 SQIVND (reference sequence). V was clipped by 8 bases and J by 0 bases, with 13 bases between them. The CDR3 length is 14 residues. The CDR3 bases are TGTGCCAGTCATAACCAGGGGTTGAACACTGAAGCTTTCTTT. This translates into CASHNQGLNTEAFF.

This rearrangement joins TRBV11-3 to TRBJ2-7; D is ambiguous. The ends were cut back, 5 bases at V and 2 bases at J, with 10 bases in the middle. The CDR3 sequence is 13 residues long. Germline assignment: CDR1 SGHNT and CDR2 YENEEA. The CDR3 region is CASSMAGAYEQYF. CDR3 nucleotide sequence: TGTGCCAGCAGCATGGCTGGGGCCTACGAGCAGTACTTC.

CDR3 bases: TGTGCCAGCAGCCCCCGGGCGGCAAGCTCCTACAATGAGCAGTTCTTC. This sequence encodes CASSPRAASSYNEQFF. The rearrangement joins TRBV4-2 to TRBJ2-1; D remains unclear. The CDR3 is 16 amino acids. Germline CDR1 and CDR2: LGHNA and YNFKEQ. Trimming took 4 bases from V and 0 from J, leaving 13 bases between them.

The chain joins TRBV6-6 to TRBJ2-2; possibly TRBD2 for D (5 bases). CDR3 length: 15 residues. V lost 3 bases and J lost 1, with 9 bases in between. The germline gives CDR1 MNHNY, CDR2 SVGAGI (reference sequence). The CDR3 DNA follows: TGTGCCAGCAGTTATTACAGCGGGAACACCGGGGAGCTGTTTTTT. Translated: CASSYYSGNTGELFF.

This rearrangement joins TRBV9 to TRBJ2-3, with TRBD2 identical over 10 bases. CDR3 length: 16 amino acids. CDR1 is SGDLS and CDR2 is YYNGEE in the germline V gene. Trimming cost V 2 bases and J 2 bases; bases outside gene matches: 5. This CDR3 is CASSVIAGGSTDTQYF. The CDR3 DNA follows: TGTGCCAGCAGCGTTATAGCGGGAGGTTCCACAGATACGCAGTATTTT. Drawing the rest from reference TRBV9 and TRBJ2-3, the complete variable domain is DSGVTQTPKHLITATGQRVTLRCSPRSGDLSVYWYQQSLDQGLQFLIQYYNGEERAKGNILERFSAQQFPDLHSELNLSSLELGDSALYFCASSVIAGGSTDTQYFGPGTRLTVL.

The chain has TRBV2 and TRBJ2-1; tentatively, D is TRBD1 (6 bases). Germline-derived CDR1 and CDR2 are SNHLY and FYNNEI. V gave up 6 bases and J gave up 8 bases, with 17 bases separating them. The CDR3 spans 14 residues. The DNA for the CDR3 is TGTGCCAGCAGGACCCCCCAGAGGGGGTATGAGCAGTTCTTC. This gives the protein CASRTPQRGYEQFF.

The chain combines TRBV11-2 with TRBJ1-1; D unclear. V was shortened by 2 bases and J by 8 bases, with 9 bases between the two germline ends. The CDR3 consists of 12 residues. The germline CDR1 and CDR2 sequences are SGHAT and FQNNGV. The CDR3 loop reads CASSLLATEAFF. The DNA of the CDR3 is TGTGCCAGCAGCTTATTGGCGACAGAAGCTTTCTTT. The full variable domain, with the rest looked up from reference TRBV11-2 and TRBJ1-1, is EAGVAQSPRYKIIEKRQSVAFWCNPISGHATLYWYQQILGQGPKLLIQFQNNGVVDDSQLPKDRFSAERLKGVDSTLKIQPAKLEDSAVYLCASSLLATEAFFGQGTRLTVV.

The chain has TRBV28 and TRBJ2-7; D remains unclear. V lost 8 bases, J lost 9 bases, and 17 bases lay in between. This CDR3 is built from 12 residues. Per germline, CDR1 MDHEN and CDR2 SYDVKM. The CDR3 is CASGVSVFAQYF. The DNA of the CDR3 is TGTGCCAGCGGTGTATCGGTCTTCGCGCAGTACTTC.

This chain uses TRBV2 with TRBJ2-7, with 7 bases that match TRBD2. Germline values: CDR1 SNHLY, CDR2 FYNNEI. J gave up 3 bases and V 4 bases, and 6 bases lay outside the gene matches. The CDR3 runs to 14 residues. CDR3 region: CASSGRLADYEQYF. CDR3 DNA sequence: TGTGCCAGCAGTGGACGACTAGCCGACTACGAGCAGTACTTC.

This sequence joins TRBV28 and TRBJ2-5, with TRBD2 matching 7 bases. This CDR3 is built from 15 residues. With V trimmed by 7 bases and J by 2 bases, 10 bases remained unmatched. Germline assignment: CDR1 MDHEN and CDR2 SYDVKM. The chain's CDR3 is CASTGGSRYQETQYF. As DNA, the CDR3 is TGTGCCAGCACCGGGGGGAGCAGGTATCAAGAGACCCAGTACTTC.

V is TRBV6-6 and J is TRBJ2-7, with 8 positions matching TRBD2. The ends lost 0 bases at V and 6 bases at J; junction bases unmatched: 7. The germline CDR1 and CDR2 sequences are MNHNY and SVGAGI (reference sequence). The CDR3 runs 15 residues. CDR3 in amino acids: CASSYSPGLGTEQYF. The CDR3 DNA sequence: TGTGCCAGCAGTTACTCGCCGGGACTAGGCACCGAGCAGTACTTC.

J is TRBJ1-4 and V is TRBV7-2; 12 nucleotides line up with TRBD1. With 7 bases clipped from V and 8 bases from J, the junction kept 14 bases outside the gene matches. Germline-derived CDR1 and CDR2 are SGHTA and FQGNSA. The CDR3 extends over 17 amino acids. The CDR3 protein is CASTEYGTGGGKEKLFF. The CDR3 region has the DNA TGTGCCAGCACCGAATACGGGACAGGGGGCGGAAAGGAAAAACTGTTTTTT.

J is TRBJ1-2 and V is TRBV7-9; D might be TRBD1 (5 bases). Deletions cut 3 bases from V and 7 bases from J, with 9 bases between. Germline assignment: CDR1 SEHNR and CDR2 FQNEAQ (reference sequence). The CDR3 is 12 residues long. The CDR3: CASSLSTAGYTF. The CDR3, as DNA: TGTGCCAGCAGCTTGTCGACAGCTGGCTACACCTTC.

Points on this clone: The same CDR3 can be traced to other DNA sequences in this sample. The chain carries TRBV2 and TRBJ2-2; TRBD2 is a possible D gene (5 bases). V gave up 2 bases and J gave up 4 bases, with 11 bases separating them. The CDR3 spans 15 residues. CDR1 is SNHLY and CDR2 is FYNNEI in the germline V gene. CDR3 sequence reads: CASSESGRGTGELFF. The CDR3 DNA follows: TGTGCCAGCAGTGAAAGCGGACGGGGCACCGGGGAGCTGTTTTTT. The full variable domain, with the rest looked up from reference TRBV2 and TRBJ2-2, is EPEVTQTPSHQVTQMGQEVILRCVPISNHLYFYWYRQILGQKVEFLVSFYNNEISEKSEIFDDQFSVERPDGSNFTLKIRSTKLEDSAMYFCASSESGRGTGELFFGEGSRLTVL.

The chain uses TRBV5-1 and TRBJ1-1; D is unresolved. Germline CDR1 reads SGHRS; CDR2 reads YFSETQ. This CDR3 is 13 amino acids long. Trimming stripped 0 bases from V and 7 bases from J, with 10 bases between. The CDR3 loop is CASSLAMGNEAFF. DNA of the CDR3: TGCGCCAGCAGCTTGGCCATGGGGAATGAAGCTTTCTTT.

The chain uses TRBV7-8 and TRBJ1-5; the D gene is possibly TRBD1 (5 bases). Germline V CDR1 and CDR2: SGHVS, FQNEAQ. The V end was cut by 5 bases, the J end by 7 bases, with 18 bases between. The CDR3 runs to 15 residues. The CDR3 protein is CASSTTGTGGQPQHF. CDR3 bases: TGTGCCAGCAGCACCACCGGGACGGGGGGACAGCCCCAGCATTTT. The full variable domain, completed using reference TRBV7-8 and TRBJ1-5, is GAGVSQSPRYKVAKRGQDVALRCDPISGHVSLFWYQQALGQGPEFLTYFQNEAQLDKSGLPSDRFFAERPEGSVSTLKIQRTQQEDSAVYLCASSTTGTGGQPQHFGDGTRLSIL.

This chain joins TRBV5-1 and TRBJ2-3; D unresolved. CDR1 is SGHRS, CDR2 YFSETQ, per germline. The CDR3 contains 14 residues. Trimming removed 0 bases at V and 1 base at J, with 6 bases between. CDR3 sequence (DNA): TGCGCCAGCAGCTTGGACACACGCACAGATACGCAGTATTTT. Residues: CASSLDTRTDTQYF.

The chain links TRBV7-9 to TRBJ1-2, with D possibly TRBD1 on 5 matching bases. This CDR3 is 15 amino acids long. CDR1 is SEHNR and CDR2 is FQNEAQ in the germline V gene (reference sequence). Trimming removed 1 base at V and 3 bases at J, with 12 bases between. The CDR3 is CASSLDSWGDYGYTF. For the CDR3, the DNA is TGTGCCAGCAGCTTAGATAGTTGGGGCGACTATGGCTACACCTTC.

In nucleotides, the CDR3 is TGTGCCAGCAGAAGTGGACAGGGGGCTACCTACGAGCAGTACTTC. Translated, it gives CASRSGQGATYEQYF. The chain carries TRBV5-4 and TRBJ2-5; 11 bases match TRBD1. With the DNA end fitting TRBJ2-7 better, the J assignment may be wrong. Germline CDR1 reads SGHNT; CDR2 reads YYREEE (reference sequence). There are 15 residues in the CDR3.

Remarks on this clone: A much larger clone lies a single base off, so this may be a read error. The same CDR3 arises from other DNA sequences in this sample as well. The chain carries TRBV27 and TRBJ1-1; no definite D call. The CDR3 has 13 amino acids. The V gene lost 3 bases and the J gene lost 8 bases, with 13 bases spanning the gap. Germline V lookup: CDR1 MNHEY, CDR2 SMNVEV (reference sequence). CDR3 coding DNA: TGTGCCAGCAGTTTGTGGGGATCCAGGGAAGCTTTCTTT. It specifies CASSLWGSREAFF.